The 30 T cell receptor beta chains given below trace back to one sample, sequenced in a study of blood T cell repertoires in COVID-19. Repertoires were generated with immunoSEQ multiplex PCR, while TCRdb's copy carries only in-frame clones and drops some. Found here are 200,000 to 250,000 clones, 86% of them singletons; the top ten hold roughly an eighth. The sequencing input was peripheral blood. All receptors come from a man older than 75 with acute or convalescent COVID-19.

This sequence joins TRBV6-6 and TRBJ1-4; D is possibly TRBD1 (5 bases). The CDR3 runs 16 residues. V gave up 6 bases and J gave up 0 bases, with 14 bases separating them. Germline CDR1 and CDR2: MNHNY and SVGAGI (reference sequence). For the CDR3, the DNA is TGTGCCAGCAGAGACGGGGGAGGGGCAACTAATGAAAAACTGTTTTTT. It yields the protein CASRDGGGATNEKLFF.

This sequence joins TRBV2 and TRBJ1-6; D perhaps matches TRBD1 (6 bases). CDR1 and CDR2 from the germline V gene are SNHLY and FYNNEI. CDR3 length: 15 amino acids. V gave up 6 bases and J gave up 0 bases, with 9 bases separating them. The CDR3 reads CASSQGYSYNSPLHF. The CDR3 nucleotides are TGTGCCAGCAGCCAGGGGTACTCCTATAATTCACCCCTCCACTTT.

The chain employs TRBV29-1 and TRBJ2-1, with TRBD2 identical over 12 bases. The ends lost 7 bases at V and 4 bases at J; junction bases unmatched: 5. The CDR3 contains 14 residues. Per germline, CDR1 SQVTM and CDR2 ANQGSEA. Here the CDR3 DNA reads TGCAGCGGGCCGGGACTAGCGGGTTACAATGAGCAGTTCTTC. It translates to CSGPGLAGYNEQFF.

The chain joins TRBV7-2 to TRBJ2-7; D is possibly TRBD1 (5 bases). The germline V gene has CDR1 SGHTA and CDR2 FQGNSA. Trimming stripped 2 bases from V and 1 base from J, with 21 bases between. This CDR3 comprises 18 residues. The CDR3: CASSLTSLLGERSYEQYF. The CDR3 region has the DNA TGTGCCAGCAGCTTAACCAGCTTATTAGGGGAACGATCCTACGAGCAGTACTTC.

This chain uses TRBV18 with TRBJ1-5, with a tentative D call TRBD1 (5 bases). The CDR3 is made up of 13 amino acids. V lost 8 bases and J 2 bases, leaving 10 bases between the germline ends. CDR1 and CDR2 (germline): KGHSH, LQKENI. Written as DNA, the CDR3 is TGTGCCAGCGTCGAACAGGGCAATCAGCCCCAGCATTTT. This translates into CASVEQGNQPQHF.

The chain combines TRBV5-1 with TRBJ2-1; D is unclear. Deletions cut 0 bases from V and 7 bases from J, with 14 bases between. The CDR3 runs to 15 residues. The germline V gene has CDR1 SGHRS and CDR2 YFSETQ. The CDR3 here is CASSLGLGRGNEQFF. CDR3 nucleotide sequence: TGCGCCAGCAGCTTGGGGCTAGGTCGAGGTAATGAGCAGTTCTTC. The entire variable domain, with the rest obtained from reference TRBV5-1 and TRBJ2-1, is as follows: KAGVTQTPRYLIKTRGQQVTLSCSPISGHRSVSWYQQTPGQGLQFLFEYFSETQRNKGNFPGRFSGRQFSNSRSEMNVSTLELGDSALYLCASSLGLGRGNEQFFGPGTRLTVL.

The rearrangement uses TRBV4-1 and TRBJ2-5; 8 bases agree with TRBD2. CDR3 size: 17 residues. CDR1 is MGHRA, CDR2 YSYEKL, per germline. After removal of 0 bases from V and 3 bases from J, the junction contained 9 bases not matched to a gene. The CDR3 protein is CASSQDPPLAVKETQYF. Here the CDR3 DNA reads TGCGCCAGCAGCCAAGACCCTCCACTAGCGGTTAAAGAGACCCAGTACTTC.

V and J are TRBV7-8 and TRBJ2-5; D is uncertain. The germline gives CDR1 SGHVS, CDR2 FQNEAQ. The CDR3 is 14 amino acids. Trimming removed 5 bases at V and 1 base at J, with 11 bases between. For the CDR3, the DNA is TGTGCCAGCAGCCCTAGACGGAGCCAAGAGACCCAGTACTTC. Translating gives CASSPRRSQETQYF.

The chain is built from TRBV3-1 (or the pseudogene TRBV3-2) and TRBJ1-6; D may be TRBD1 (5 bases). Between the trimmed V and J ends, which lost 4 bases and 7 bases, there was a span of 11 bases. Germline CDR1 LGHDT, CDR2 YNNKEL (reference sequence). The CDR3 loop spans 14 amino acids. The chain's CDR3 is CASSLQGFNSPLHF. As DNA, the CDR3 is TGTGCCAGCAGCCTTCAGGGTTTCAATTCACCCCTCCACTTT.

The V and J genes are TRBV2 and TRBJ2-5, with no clear D. Germline CDR1 and CDR2: SNHLY and FYNNEI. This CDR3 contains 11 residues. V dropped 6 bases and J dropped 9 bases, with 11 bases sitting between them. For the CDR3, the DNA is TGTGCCAGCAGCCCTCTATGGTCCCAGTACTTC. This encodes CASSPLWSQYF.

This clone has just one count. The genes are TRBV29-1 and TRBJ2-3, with 10 nucleotides matching TRBD2. This CDR3 is 15 amino acids long. V lost 4 bases, J lost 4 bases, and 8 bases stayed unmatched. CDR1 SQVTM and CDR2 ANQGSEA come from the germline V gene. CDR3 coding DNA: TGCAGCGTTGTGCTAAGCGGGGGGGTAGCAGATACGCAGTATTTT. As protein: CSVVLSGGVADTQYF.

The J gene is TRBJ2-7, the V gene TRBV6-5; D not resolved. V was trimmed by 6 bases and J by 3 bases, leaving 12 bases between them. The CDR3 is made up of 13 amino acids. Germline lookup yields CDR1 MNHEY and CDR2 SVGAGI. The CDR3 DNA reads TGTGCCAGCAGGCCTGGGCAGCTCTACGAGCAGTACTTC. Amino acid sequence: CASRPGQLYEQYF.

The chain has TRBV7-8 and TRBJ1-2; D might be TRBD1 (5 bases). The CDR3 totals 14 residues. Germline-derived CDR1 and CDR2 are SGHVS and FQNEAQ. Trimming took 4 bases from V and 11 from J, leaving 20 bases between them. In DNA, the CDR3 is TGTGCCAGCAGCTCTGGGCGGGGCGGACGGGGATACACCTTC. Residues: CASSSGRGGRGYTF. The full variable domain, completed using reference TRBV7-8 and TRBJ1-2, is GAGVSQSPRYKVAKRGQDVALRCDPISGHVSLFWYQQALGQGPEFLTYFQNEAQLDKSGLPSDRFFAERPEGSVSTLKIQRTQQEDSAVYLCASSSGRGGRGYTFGSGTRLTVV.

The V and J genes are TRBV6-1 and TRBJ2-7, with 11 bases identical to TRBD1. The trim removed 2 bases at V and 6 bases at J, leaving 15 bases unmatched. Germline V CDR1 and CDR2: MNHNS, SASEGT. The CDR3 spans 18 residues. The CDR3 is CASSEFLTPGTGGLEQYF. CDR3 coding DNA: TGTGCCAGCAGTGAATTTTTGACACCCGGGACAGGGGGACTCGAGCAGTACTTC.

The rearrangement joins TRBV6-5 to TRBJ2-7; D perhaps matches TRBD1 (6 bases). V lost 5 bases and J lost 3, with 14 bases in between. This CDR3 comprises 14 residues. The germline CDR1 and CDR2 sequences are MNHEY and SVGAGI. CDR3 nucleotides: TGTGCCAGCAGTCGACCCGGGACACACTACGAGCAGTACTTC. As protein: CASSRPGTHYEQYF.

The rearrangement uses TRBV7-3 and TRBJ2-3; 12 nucleotides agree with TRBD2. Germline trimming cut 5 bases from V and 1 base from J; bases unmatched to any gene: 4. Per germline, CDR1 SGHTA and CDR2 FQGTGA. The CDR3 is 16 residues long. CDR3 coding DNA: TGTGCCAGCAGCCAACTAGCGGGAGGTCGCACAGATACGCAGTATTTT. This gives the protein CASSQLAGGRTDTQYF. Full variable domain (remainder filled in from reference TRBV7-3 and TRBJ2-3): GAGVSQTPSNKVTEKGKYVELRCDPISGHTALYWYRQSLGQGPEFLIYFQGTGAADDSGLPNDRFFAVRPEGSVSTLKIQRTERGDSAVYLCASSQLAGGRTDTQYFGPGTRLTVL.

A few counts support this clone. V and J are TRBV19 and TRBJ1-1; D remains unclear. The CDR3 length is 13 residues. Germline-derived CDR1 and CDR2 are LNHDA and SQIVND (reference sequence). V gave up 9 bases and J gave up 0 bases, with 11 bases separating them. Here the CDR3 reads CASSPDLNTEAFF. CDR3 sequence (DNA): TGTGCCAGCAGTCCAGATTTGAACACTGAAGCTTTCTTT.

The rearrangement joins TRBV13 to TRBJ2-1; the match to TRBD1 covers 8 bases. The CDR3 has 16 amino acids. Germline V gene lookup returns CDR1 PRHDT and CDR2 FYEKMQ (reference sequence). The V segment lost 2 bases and the J segment 0 bases; nucleotides outside the gene matches: 3. In DNA form, the CDR3 reads TGTGCCAGCAGCTTAAGACAGGGGATCTCCTACAATGAGCAGTTCTTC. Its translation is CASSLRQGISYNEQFF.

This clone was detected only once. J is TRBJ1-4 and V is TRBV28; 7 bases match TRBD1. The length of the CDR3 is 15 residues. Trimming took 2 bases from V and 8 from J; bases not matched to a gene: 8. Germline V gene sequence: CDR1 MDHEN, CDR2 SYDVKM. As DNA, the CDR3 is TGTGCCAGCAGTTTACCCACAGGGGCGAACGAAAAACTGTTTTTT. Protein product: CASSLPTGANEKLFF. The full variable domain, completed using reference TRBV28 and TRBJ1-4, is DVKVTQSSRYLVKRTGEKVFLECVQDMDHENMFWYRQDPGLGLRLIYFSYDVKMKEKGDIPEGYSVSREKKERFSLILESASTNQTSMYLCASSLPTGANEKLFFGSGTQLSVL.

V gene TRBV7-2 combines with J gene TRBJ1-5, with D hard to call. V lost 5 bases and J 4 bases, leaving 9 bases between the germline ends. Germline CDR1 SGHTA, CDR2 FQGNSA. CDR3 length: 13 amino acids. Here the CDR3 reads CASSPSLNQPQHF. For the CDR3, the DNA is TGTGCCAGCAGCCCCTCCCTAAATCAGCCCCAGCATTTT.

The chain carries TRBV19 and TRBJ1-5, with a weak D call TRBD1 (5 bases). The germline V and J ends were trimmed by 6 bases and 4 bases, with 10 bases remaining between them. Germline values: CDR1 LNHDA, CDR2 SQIVND (reference sequence). The CDR3 contains 13 residues. CDR3 sequence reads: CASRGLLNQPQHF. CDR3 nucleotides: TGTGCCAGTAGGGGACTCTTGAATCAGCCCCAGCATTTT.

This sequence joins TRBV6-2 or TRBV6-3 and TRBJ2-7; 7 nucleotides align to TRBD2. Germline CDR1 reads MNHEY; CDR2 reads SVGEGT. The ends lost 2 bases at V and 2 bases at J; junction bases unmatched: 6. The CDR3 is 15 residues long. As DNA, the CDR3 is TGTGCCAGCAGTTACACTTCTAGCGGTACCTACGAGCAGTACTTC. It codes for CASSYTSSGTYEQYF.

The chain recombines TRBV7-9 with TRBJ1-1; D is uncertain. V was shortened by 1 base and J by 7 bases, with 7 bases between the two germline ends. This CDR3 is 12 amino acids long. CDR1 is SEHNR, CDR2 FQNEAQ, per germline (reference sequence). DNA for the CDR3: TGTGCCAGCAGCTTAGAGGCAGGTGAAGCTTTCTTT. Its protein is CASSLEAGEAFF.

This chain connects TRBV13 to TRBJ1-2; 8 bases agree with TRBD1. Germline-derived CDR1 and CDR2 are PRHDT and FYEKMQ (reference sequence). The CDR3 has 14 residues. V shed 6 bases and J 2 bases; nucleotides not matched to a gene: 5. In nucleotides, the CDR3 is TGTGCCAGCAGGCCCGACAGGGGAAACTATGGCTACACCTTC. Encoded protein: CASRPDRGNYGYTF. Full variable domain (outside the CDR3, taken from reference TRBV13 and TRBJ1-2): AAGVIQSPRHLIKEKRETATLKCYPIPRHDTVYWYQQGPGQDPQFLISFYEKMQSDKGSIPDRFSAQQFSDYHSELNMSSLELGDSALYFCASRPDRGNYGYTFGSGTRLTVV.

J is TRBJ1-5 and V is TRBV3-1 (or the pseudogene TRBV3-2); D gene unclear. Trimming left V 0 bases short and J 7 bases short, with 7 bases between. CDR1 is LGHDT, CDR2 YNNKEL, per germline (reference sequence). CDR3 size: 13 residues. The chain's CDR3 is CASSQDAGQPQHF. The CDR3 DNA reads as TGTGCCAGCAGCCAAGATGCGGGGCAGCCCCAGCATTTT.

The chain couples TRBV7-6 to TRBJ1-2, with 11 bases aligning to TRBD1. CDR1 is SGHVS, CDR2 FNYEAQ, per germline. V dropped 5 bases and J dropped 6; count of bases not matched to a gene: 8. The CDR3 is made up of 15 amino acids. The DNA for the CDR3 is TGTGCCAGCAGCCCTAGCCGGGACAGGGGGGATGGCTACACCTTC. Protein sequence: CASSPSRDRGDGYTF.

The rearrangement joins TRBV28 to TRBJ1-5; unclear D gene. This CDR3 has 15 residues. V was pared by 4 bases and J by 2 bases, with 12 bases between. Germline V CDR1 and CDR2: MDHEN, SYDVKM. For the CDR3, the DNA is TGTGCCAGCAGTTCCCGGGTCGGGGGCAATCAGCCCCAGCATTTT. Protein: CASSSRVGGNQPQHF.

This clone was found a few times. The chain recombines TRBV5-4 with TRBJ1-6; 9 nucleotides align to TRBD1. The CDR3 covers 18 residues. Trimming at V came to 4 bases and at J to 6 bases, leaving 14 bases not matched to a gene. Germline CDR1 SGHNT, CDR2 YYREEE (reference sequence). CDR3 nucleotides: TGTGCCAGCAGCACCGTTTTAGGACCGGGACAGGGTAATTCACCCCTCCACTTT. Protein product: CASSTVLGPGQGNSPLHF. Full variable domain (rest looked up from reference TRBV5-4 and TRBJ1-6): ETGVTQSPTHLIKTRGQQVTLRCSSQSGHNTVSWYQQALGQGPQFIFQYYREEENGRGNFPPRFSGLQFPNYSSELNVNALELDDSALYLCASSTVLGPGQGNSPLHFGNGTRLTVT.

The chain is built from TRBV2 and TRBJ1-2; the match to TRBD1 covers 9 bases. CDR3 length: 14 amino acids. The V segment lost 5 bases and the J segment 6 bases; nucleotides outside the gene matches: 7. CDR1 is SNHLY, CDR2 FYNNEI, per germline. This CDR3 is CASSIGTGGDGYTF. As DNA, the CDR3 is TGTGCCAGCAGTATCGGTACAGGGGGCGATGGCTACACCTTC.

The gene calls are TRBV5-1 and TRBJ2-7; a weak D match, TRBD1 (6 bases). Germline loops: CDR1 SGHRS, CDR2 YFSETQ. Trimming removed 4 bases from V and 2 bases from J, with 16 bases in between. There are 15 residues in the CDR3. CDR3 residues: CASSPQGGPAYEQYF. CDR3 bases: TGCGCCAGCAGCCCGCAAGGGGGACCCGCCTACGAGCAGTACTTC.